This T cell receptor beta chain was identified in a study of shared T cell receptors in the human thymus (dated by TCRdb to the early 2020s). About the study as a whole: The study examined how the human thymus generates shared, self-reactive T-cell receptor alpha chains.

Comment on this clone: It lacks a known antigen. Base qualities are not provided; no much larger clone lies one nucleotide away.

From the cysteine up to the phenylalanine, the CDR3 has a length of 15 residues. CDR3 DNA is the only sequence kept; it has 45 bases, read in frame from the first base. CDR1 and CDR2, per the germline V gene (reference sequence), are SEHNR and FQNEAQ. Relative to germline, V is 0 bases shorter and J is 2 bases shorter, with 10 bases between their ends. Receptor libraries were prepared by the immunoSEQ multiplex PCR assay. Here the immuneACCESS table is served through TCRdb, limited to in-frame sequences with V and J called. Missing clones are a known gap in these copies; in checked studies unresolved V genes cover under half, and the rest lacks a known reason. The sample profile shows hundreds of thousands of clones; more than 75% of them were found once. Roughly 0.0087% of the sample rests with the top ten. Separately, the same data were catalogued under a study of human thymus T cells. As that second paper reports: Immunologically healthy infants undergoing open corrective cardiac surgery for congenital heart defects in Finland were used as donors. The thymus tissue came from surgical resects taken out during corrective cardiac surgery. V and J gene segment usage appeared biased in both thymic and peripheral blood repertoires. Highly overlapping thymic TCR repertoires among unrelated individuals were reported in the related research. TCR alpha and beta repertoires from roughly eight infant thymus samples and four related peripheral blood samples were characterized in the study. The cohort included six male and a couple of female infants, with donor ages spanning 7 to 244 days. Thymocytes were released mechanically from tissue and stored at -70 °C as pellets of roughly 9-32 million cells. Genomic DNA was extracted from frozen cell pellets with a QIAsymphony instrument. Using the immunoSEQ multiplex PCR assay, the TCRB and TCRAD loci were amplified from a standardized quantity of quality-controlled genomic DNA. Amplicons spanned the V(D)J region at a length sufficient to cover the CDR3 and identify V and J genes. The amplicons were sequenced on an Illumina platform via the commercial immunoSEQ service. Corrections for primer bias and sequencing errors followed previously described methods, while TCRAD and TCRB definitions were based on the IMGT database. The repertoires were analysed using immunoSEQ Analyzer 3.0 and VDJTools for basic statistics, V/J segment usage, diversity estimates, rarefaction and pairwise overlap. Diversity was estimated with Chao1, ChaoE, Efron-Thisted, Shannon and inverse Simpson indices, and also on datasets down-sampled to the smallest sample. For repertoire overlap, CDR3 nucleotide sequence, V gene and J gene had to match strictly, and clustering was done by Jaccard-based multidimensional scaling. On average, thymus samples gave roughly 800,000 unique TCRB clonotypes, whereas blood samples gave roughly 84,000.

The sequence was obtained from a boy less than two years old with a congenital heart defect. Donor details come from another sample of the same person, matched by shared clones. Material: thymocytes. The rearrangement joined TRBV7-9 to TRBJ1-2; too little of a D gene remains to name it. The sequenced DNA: TGTGCCAGCAGCTTAGCGCCGGGGAACAACTATGGCTACACCTTC. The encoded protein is CASSLAPGNNYGYTF.